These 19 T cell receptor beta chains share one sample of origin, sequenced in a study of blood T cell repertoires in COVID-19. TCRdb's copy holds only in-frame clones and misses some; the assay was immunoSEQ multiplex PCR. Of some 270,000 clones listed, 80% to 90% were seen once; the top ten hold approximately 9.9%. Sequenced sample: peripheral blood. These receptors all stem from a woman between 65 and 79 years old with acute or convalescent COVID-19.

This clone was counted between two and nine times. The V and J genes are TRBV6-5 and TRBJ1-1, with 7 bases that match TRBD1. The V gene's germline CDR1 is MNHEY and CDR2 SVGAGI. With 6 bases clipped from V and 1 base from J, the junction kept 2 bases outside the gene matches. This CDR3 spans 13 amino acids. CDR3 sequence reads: CASRRQGNTEAFF. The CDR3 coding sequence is TGTGCCAGCAGAAGACAGGGGAACACTGAAGCTTTCTTT.

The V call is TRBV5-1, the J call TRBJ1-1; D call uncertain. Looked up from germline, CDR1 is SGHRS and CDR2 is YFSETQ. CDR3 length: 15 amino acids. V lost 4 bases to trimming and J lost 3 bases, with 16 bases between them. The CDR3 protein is CASSPIRGRDTEAFF. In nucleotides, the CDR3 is TGCGCCAGCAGCCCCATCCGAGGGCGGGACACTGAAGCTTTCTTT.

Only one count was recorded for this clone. CDR3 sequence reads: CASSVDEAFASGNTIYF. The CDR3 region has the DNA TGTGCCAGCAGCGTAGACGAGGCGTTCGCCTCTGGAAACACCATATATTTT. The chain uses TRBV9 and TRBJ1-3, with D unresolved. Germline CDR1 SGDLS, CDR2 YYNGEE. Trimming left V 0 bases short and J 0 bases short, with 13 bases between. This CDR3 is built from 17 residues.

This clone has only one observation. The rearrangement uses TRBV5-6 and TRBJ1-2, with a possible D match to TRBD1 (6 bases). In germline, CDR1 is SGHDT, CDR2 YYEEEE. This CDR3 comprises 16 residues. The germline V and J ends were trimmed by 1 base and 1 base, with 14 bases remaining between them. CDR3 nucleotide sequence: TGTGCCAGCAGCTTGTATGGGGGCGCGGGTAACTATGGCTACACCTTC. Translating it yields CASSLYGGAGNYGYTF.

The CDR3 DNA follows: TGCGCCAGCAAAACAGGGGGCCCAGATACGCAGTATTTT. Its protein product is CASKTGGPDTQYF. The rearrangement uses TRBV10-2 and TRBJ2-3; 9 bases are shared with TRBD1. CDR1 WSHSY and CDR2 SAAADI come from the germline V gene. V dropped 7 bases and J dropped 4; count of bases not matched to a gene: 3. The CDR3 spans 13 residues.

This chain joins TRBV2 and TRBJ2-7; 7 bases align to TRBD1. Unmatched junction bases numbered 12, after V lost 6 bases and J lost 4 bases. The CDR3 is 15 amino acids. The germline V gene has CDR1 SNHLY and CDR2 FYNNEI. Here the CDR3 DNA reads TGTGCCAGCAGGTCGGGCGACAGGGTTGGTTACGAGCAGTACTTC. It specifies CASRSGDRVGYEQYF.

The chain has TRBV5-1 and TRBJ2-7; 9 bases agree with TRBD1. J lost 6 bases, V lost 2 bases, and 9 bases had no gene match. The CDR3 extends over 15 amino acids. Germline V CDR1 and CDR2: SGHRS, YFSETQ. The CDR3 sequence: CASSFTPGQGSEQYF. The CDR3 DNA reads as TGCGCCAGCAGCTTTACCCCGGGACAGGGATCCGAGCAGTACTTC.

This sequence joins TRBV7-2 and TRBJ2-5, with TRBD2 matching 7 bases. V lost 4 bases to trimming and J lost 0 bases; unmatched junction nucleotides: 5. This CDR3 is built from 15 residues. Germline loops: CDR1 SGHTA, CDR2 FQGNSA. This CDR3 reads CASSYQRGYQETQYF. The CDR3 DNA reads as TGTGCCAGCAGCTACCAGCGGGGATACCAAGAGACCCAGTACTTC.

Here the CDR3 reads CAISQQGKNSNQPQHF. The CDR3, as DNA: TGTGCCATCAGCCAACAGGGAAAAAATAGCAATCAGCCCCAGCATTTT. V usage is TRBV10-3 and J usage is TRBJ1-5, with a possible D match to TRBD1 (6 bases). The CDR3 is 16 amino acids. Trimming shortened V by 6 bases and J by 0 bases, and 15 bases separated the two germline ends. Germline V CDR1 and CDR2: ENHRY, SYGVKD.

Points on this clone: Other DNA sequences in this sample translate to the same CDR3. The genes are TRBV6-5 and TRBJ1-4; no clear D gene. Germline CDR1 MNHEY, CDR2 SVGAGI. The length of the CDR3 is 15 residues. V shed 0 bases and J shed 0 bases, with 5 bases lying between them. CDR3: CASSYSPATNEKLFF. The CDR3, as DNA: TGTGCCAGCAGTTACTCGCCAGCAACTAATGAAAAACTGTTTTTT.

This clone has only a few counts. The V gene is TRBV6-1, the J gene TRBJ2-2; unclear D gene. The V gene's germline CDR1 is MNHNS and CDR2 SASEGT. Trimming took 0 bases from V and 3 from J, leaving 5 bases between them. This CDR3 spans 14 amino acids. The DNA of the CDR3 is TGTGCCAGCAGTGAAGCGGGCCACACCGGGGAGCTGTTTTTT. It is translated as CASSEAGHTGELFF.

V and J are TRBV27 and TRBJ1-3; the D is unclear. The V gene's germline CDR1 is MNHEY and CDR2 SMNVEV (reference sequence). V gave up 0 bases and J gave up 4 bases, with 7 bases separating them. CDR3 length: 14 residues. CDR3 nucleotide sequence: TGTGCCAGCAGTTTATCGATAGCGGGAAACACCATATATTTT. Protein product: CASSLSIAGNTIYF.

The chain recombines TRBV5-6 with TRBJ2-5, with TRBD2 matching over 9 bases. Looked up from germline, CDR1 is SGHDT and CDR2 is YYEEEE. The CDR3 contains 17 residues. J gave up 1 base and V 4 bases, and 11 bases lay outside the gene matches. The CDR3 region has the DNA TGTGCCAGCAGCGAAGTTAAGCGGGGGGCTTTCCAAGAGACCCAGTACTTC. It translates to CASSEVKRGAFQETQYF.

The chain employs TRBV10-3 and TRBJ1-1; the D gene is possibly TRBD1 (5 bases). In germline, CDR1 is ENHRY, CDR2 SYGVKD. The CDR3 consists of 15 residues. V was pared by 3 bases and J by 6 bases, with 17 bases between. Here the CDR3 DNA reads TGTGCCATCAGTGATAGGGCACCTCGGACATCTGAAGCTTTCTTT. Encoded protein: CAISDRAPRTSEAFF.

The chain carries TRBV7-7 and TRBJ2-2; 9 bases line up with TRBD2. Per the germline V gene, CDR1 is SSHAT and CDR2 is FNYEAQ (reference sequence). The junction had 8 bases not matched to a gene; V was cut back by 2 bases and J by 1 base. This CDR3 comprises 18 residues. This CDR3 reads CASSLRGSGGKNTGELFF. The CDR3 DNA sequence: TGTGCCAGCAGCTTACGGGGTAGCGGGGGCAAGAACACCGGGGAGCTGTTTTTT.

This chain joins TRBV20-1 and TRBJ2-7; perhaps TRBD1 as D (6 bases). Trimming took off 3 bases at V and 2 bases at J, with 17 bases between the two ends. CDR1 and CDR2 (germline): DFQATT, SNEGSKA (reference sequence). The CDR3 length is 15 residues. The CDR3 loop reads CSASGGYRETYEQYF. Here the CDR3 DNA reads TGCAGTGCTAGTGGGGGATACAGGGAGACCTACGAGCAGTACTTC.

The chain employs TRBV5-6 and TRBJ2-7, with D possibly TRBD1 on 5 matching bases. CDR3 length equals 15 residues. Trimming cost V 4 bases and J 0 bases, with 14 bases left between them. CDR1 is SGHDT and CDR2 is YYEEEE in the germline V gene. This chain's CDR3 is CASSPRGHVSYEQYF. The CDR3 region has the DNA TGTGCCAGCAGCCCGCGAGGACACGTCTCCTACGAGCAGTACTTC. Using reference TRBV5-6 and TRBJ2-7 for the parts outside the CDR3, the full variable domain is DAGVTQSPTHLIKTRGQQVTLRCSPKSGHDTVSWYQQALGQGPQFIFQYYEEEERQRGNFPDRFSGHQFPNYSSELNVNALLLGDSALYLCASSPRGHVSYEQYFGPGTRLTVT.

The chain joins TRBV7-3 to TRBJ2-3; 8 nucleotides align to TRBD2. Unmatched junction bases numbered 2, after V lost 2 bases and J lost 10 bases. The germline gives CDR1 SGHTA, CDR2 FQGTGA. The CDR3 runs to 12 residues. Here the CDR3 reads CASSLGSGAQYF. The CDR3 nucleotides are TGTGCCAGCAGCTTAGGTAGCGGGGCGCAGTATTTT.

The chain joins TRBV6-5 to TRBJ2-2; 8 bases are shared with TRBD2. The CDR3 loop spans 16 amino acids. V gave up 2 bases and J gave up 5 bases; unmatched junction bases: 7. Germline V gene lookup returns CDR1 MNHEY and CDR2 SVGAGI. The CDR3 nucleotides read TGTGCCAGCAGTTACGTTCGGGGGGGAGGAACCGGGGAGCTGTTTTTT. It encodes CASSYVRGGGTGELFF.